These 15 T cell receptor beta chains were sequenced from one sample in a study of blood T cell repertoires in COVID-19. The repertoire was sequenced with immunoSEQ multiplex PCR; TCRdb's copy has only in-frame clones and lacks some. Of tens of thousands of clones listed, approximately 90% are singletons. Sequenced: peripheral blood. These receptors all come from a woman of 80 years or more with active COVID-19.

This clone showed up just once. The chain combines TRBV7-9 with TRBJ1-3; 11 bases map to TRBD1. Germline V lookup: CDR1 SEHNR, CDR2 FQNEAQ (reference sequence). V was clipped by 5 bases and J by 8 bases; unmatched bases: 5. The CDR3 contains 14 residues. The CDR3 coding sequence is TGTGCCAGCAGCCAGGACAGGGGGCAGTACACCATATATTTT. Its protein product is CASSQDRGQYTIYF.

The J gene is TRBJ2-3, the V gene TRBV11-2, with 11 bases aligning to TRBD2. CDR1 and CDR2 (germline): SGHAT, FQNNGV. Trimming removed 1 base from V and 3 bases from J; junction bases left unmatched: 3. This CDR3 contains 16 residues. CDR3 loop: CASSLARLAGTDTQYF. CDR3 sequence (DNA): TGTGCCAGCAGCTTAGCCAGACTAGCGGGAACAGATACGCAGTATTTT.

This chain uses TRBV28 with TRBJ2-2; TRBD2 matches 7 bases. The CDR3 length is 14 residues. Looked up from germline, CDR1 is MDHEN and CDR2 is SYDVKM. With 7 bases clipped from V and 0 bases from J, the junction kept 2 bases outside the gene matches. In DNA form, the CDR3 reads TGTGCCAGCAAGCGGGGATCGAACACCGGGGAGCTGTTTTTT. Translated, it gives CASKRGSNTGELFF.

V is TRBV11-3 and J is TRBJ2-3; D perhaps matches TRBD2 (5 bases). The CDR3 extends over 15 amino acids. Trimming removed 5 bases from V and 0 bases from J, with 12 bases in between. Germline loops: CDR1 SGHNT, CDR2 YENEEA. Here the CDR3 reads CASSLGGSSTDTQYF. In nucleotides, the CDR3 is TGTGCCAGCAGCCTCGGAGGCTCTAGCACAGATACGCAGTATTTT.

The chain carries TRBV7-6 and TRBJ1-1; 8 bases agree with TRBD1. Germline CDR1 and CDR2: SGHVS and FNYEAQ. The CDR3 is made up of 16 amino acids. Trimming at V came to 1 base and at J to 2 bases, leaving 6 bases not matched to a gene. CDR3 in DNA: TGTGCCAGCAGCTTAGATAAGGCAGGGGGCAACACTGAAGCTTTCTTT. Translating gives CASSLDKAGGNTEAFF.

The chain carries TRBV24-1 and TRBJ2-7; D not certain. This CDR3 region has 14 residues. V dropped 3 bases and J dropped 1 base, with 9 bases sitting between them. Germline assignment: CDR1 KGHDR and CDR2 SFDVKD. CDR3 coding DNA: TGTGCCACCAGTGATACGAGGAGTTCCTACGAGCAGTACTTC. Protein: CATSDTRSSYEQYF.

CDR3 DNA sequence: TGTGCCATCAGTGGCATGGGAAGCGGGAGGGGTACCGGGGAGCTGTTTTTT. Its protein is CAISGMGSGRGTGELFF. The genes are TRBV10-3 and TRBJ2-2; TRBD2 matches 10 bases. This CDR3 spans 17 amino acids. V lost 4 bases to trimming and J lost 5 bases; unmatched junction nucleotides: 10. Germline V gene lookup returns CDR1 ENHRY and CDR2 SYGVKD.

Concerning this clone: The DNA is omitted, as the CDR3 cannot be located on it reliably, and the CDR3 follows TCRdb's listing. V usage is TRBV2 and J usage is TRBJ2-1; TRBD2 is the table's D call and was not checked against the DNA. The germline V gene encodes CDR1 SNHLY and CDR2 FYNNEI. The CDR3 numbers 14 amino acids, ends counted. The CDR3 protein is CASSYQGVAGGILF.

In its sample, this clone was seen once. The chain combines TRBV19 with TRBJ2-1; D gene uncertain. The V end was cut by 2 bases, the J end by 10 bases, with 12 bases between. Germline-derived CDR1 and CDR2 are LNHDA and SQIVND (reference sequence). The CDR3 covers 13 residues. CDR3 protein: CASSISPLGEQFF. The CDR3 nucleotides are TGTGCCAGTAGTATATCTCCGCTAGGCGAGCAGTTCTTC.

This chain connects TRBV7-2 to TRBJ2-3; TRBD2 matches at 10 bases. V lost 5 bases, J lost 13 bases, and 12 bases stayed unmatched. CDR1 and CDR2 from the germline V gene are SGHTA and FQGNSA. The length of the CDR3 is 14 residues. Here the CDR3 reads CASSPRGAGGLKYF. The DNA for the CDR3 is TGTGCCAGCAGCCCGCGAGGAGCGGGAGGGCTAAAGTATTTT.

Turning to this clone: The sample holds other DNA sequences that translate to the same CDR3. The V gene is TRBV7-2, the J gene TRBJ2-5; 9 bases match TRBD2. V lost 4 bases and J lost 1; bases outside the gene matches: 1. The length of the CDR3 is 14 residues. Per the germline V gene, CDR1 is SGHTA and CDR2 is FQGNSA. CDR3 DNA: TGTGCCAGCAGCTCGACTAGCGGCCAAGAGACCCAGTACTTC. Translating gives CASSSTSGQETQYF.

This sequence joins TRBV6-2 or TRBV6-3 and TRBJ1-5, with 8 positions matching TRBD1. Per germline, CDR1 MNHEY and CDR2 SVGEGT. With 5 bases clipped from V and 2 bases from J, the junction kept 2 bases outside the gene matches. The CDR3 is 14 amino acids. The chain's CDR3 is CASSPGQGNQPQHF. CDR3 nucleotides: TGTGCCAGCAGTCCGGGACAGGGCAATCAGCCCCAGCATTTT.

V usage is TRBV7-8 and J usage is TRBJ2-2, with D possibly being TRBD2 (5 bases). The CDR3 loop spans 15 amino acids. V was shortened by 0 bases and J by 5 bases, with 10 bases between the two germline ends. Per germline, CDR1 SGHVS and CDR2 FQNEAQ. CDR3 loop: CASSLAVSGTGELFF. CDR3 nucleotides: TGTGCCAGCAGCTTAGCGGTCAGCGGAACCGGGGAGCTGTTTTTT.

This clone was seen a single time. The V call is TRBV6-5, the J call TRBJ2-7, with 10 bases that match TRBD2. The CDR3 contains 15 residues. Germline V gene data show CDR1 as MNHEY and CDR2 as SVGAGI. V was pared by 6 bases and J by 3 bases, with 8 bases of the junction left unmatched. As DNA, the CDR3 is TGTGCCAGCAGCCGGAGCGGGAGGGGCCTCTACGAGCAGTACTTC. Protein product: CASSRSGRGLYEQYF.

V usage is TRBV2 and J usage is TRBJ2-7, with TRBD2 matching over 13 bases. J gave up 1 base and V 6 bases, and 6 bases lay outside the gene matches. The CDR3 totals 16 residues. The germline V gene encodes CDR1 SNHLY and CDR2 FYNNEI. CDR3 sequence (DNA): TGTGCCAGCAGATTGGGACTAGCGGGATATTCCTACGAGCAGTACTTC. Amino acid sequence: CASRLGLAGYSYEQYF.